What follows is one T cell receptor (beta chain) and its context. No cognate antigen has been identified for it. Per-nucleotide qualities are absent, and no much larger clonotype sits a single base away. The record originates from a study of cytomegalovirus exposure and HLA in healthy donors (dated by TCRdb to 2017 to 2019). About the full investigation: The 670 or so repertoires of the first cohort and the roughly 120 validation repertoires were produced on the same platform, according to a later analysis. Along with the approximately 620-subject first cohort, a separate validation cohort of about 110 different subjects was used. To predict cytomegalovirus infection status, the study brought together high-throughput TCR immunosequencing, statistical association of individual TCRs with disease status, and machine learning. The study aimed to test whether signatures of past pathogen exposure could be identified by cataloging public T cell receptors. Study-wide findings and limitations: A few of the identified cytomegalovirus-associated TCR beta chains were confirmed in vitro to be specific for cytomegalovirus antigens. Cytomegalovirus status was reported to be diagnosed by the classifier with high specificity and sensitivity in both the original and validation cohorts. According to the authors, the approach could potentially be generalized to other disease states and immunological phenotypes. Of the cluster scores, roughly 93% were above 0 in a later analysis, which found that TCRs clustered in the first cohort also tended to co-occur in the roughly 130 validation repertoires. The study listed over 150 TCR beta chains as associated with cytomegalovirus. While some public TCRs were present in many individuals, most TCR sequences turned up only very rarely across donors. The validation cohort had no HLA typing available for a later analysis, so co-occurrence within that cohort was assessed over all 120 or so repertoires.

V has 3 bases trimmed and J has 1 base trimmed; junction bases matching no gene number 3. CDR1 and CDR2, per the germline V gene (reference sequence), are MNHEY and SMNVEV. Spanning cysteine to phenylalanine, the CDR3 consists of 15 amino acids. The retained sequence is limited to the CDR3, 45 bases, with the frame set at the first base. Library prep was done by the immunoSEQ multiplex PCR assay. As for the original processing: A statistical classification framework was developed to diagnose cytomegalovirus status using the catalog of TCR beta chain sequences. Imported from immuneACCESS, the table was reduced by TCRdb to in-frame sequences with V and J called. These copies leave out some clones; in studies compared against another copy, an unresolved V gene accounts for under half, and the cause of the remainder is not known. Clone size and the V and J calls come from that table; the DNA yielded D and trimming. This sample lists about 65,000 clones; 92% were detected once. The ten largest clones capture 1% to 1.5% of the sample.

The donors belonged to the validation cohort of approximately 130 subjects, which was separate from the 666-subject first cohort. What was sequenced was PBMCs. The chain is encoded by TRBV27 joined to TRBJ2-4, and TRBD2 aligns with 7 junction nucleotides. This TCR was recovered from a woman aged 18-29 years in good health and CMV-seronegative. The CDR3 protein is CASSFAGAAKNIQYF. Here is the DNA: TGTGCCAGCAGTTTTGCGGGAGCTGCCAAAAACATTCAGTACTTC.